This section outlines one T cell receptor beta chain sequence together with its context. The antigen remains unidentified. Each patient came to thyroid surgery without any prior treatment (of any kind). The sample is drawn from a study of metastatic and nonmetastatic thyroid tumors. Study-wide background: Where malignant and benign thyroid patients were concerned, repertoires were compared across blood and tumor or nodule tissue. Findings and limits, study-wide: Malignant thyroid tumors reportedly exceeded benign nodules significantly in TCR beta diversity, with the difference appearing in blood and tumor.

The ends were cut back, 2 bases at V and 6 bases at J, with 19 bases in the middle. The length of the CDR3 is 16 residues. CDR1 and CDR2 (germline): SGHRS, YFSETQ. In the source study's methods: Built for papillary thyroid cancer, a distant-metastasis classifier drew on CDR3 differences across clinicopathological groups. From the PCR reads, TCRdb re-called clones with MiXCR. TCRdb, not the original authors, processed these V and J calls. The repertoire holds tens of thousands of clones, with approximately 20% as singletons. Sequenced material: blood. This TCR came from a female donor with papillary thyroid cancer or a benign thyroid nodule (not recorded which). Some clones in this sample may be carry-over from other donors' samples. The gene calls are TRBV5-1 and TRBJ2-3; tentatively, D is TRBD1 (6 bases). DNA of the CDR3: TGCGCCAGCAGCTTAGACATCAGGGTGGGGGCCGATACGCAGTATTTT. Protein product: CASSLDIRVGADTQYF.